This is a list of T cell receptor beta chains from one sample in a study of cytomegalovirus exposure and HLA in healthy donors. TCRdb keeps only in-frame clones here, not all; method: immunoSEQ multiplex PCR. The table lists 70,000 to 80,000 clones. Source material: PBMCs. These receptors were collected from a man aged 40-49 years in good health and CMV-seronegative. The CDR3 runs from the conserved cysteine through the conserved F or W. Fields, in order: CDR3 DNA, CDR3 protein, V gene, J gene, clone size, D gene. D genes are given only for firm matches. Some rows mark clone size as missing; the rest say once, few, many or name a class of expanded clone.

TGTGCCTGGAGGGAGACGGGACAGGGCTACAATGAGCAGTTCTTC	CAWRETGQGYNEQFF	TRBV30	TRBJ2-1	.	TRBD1
TGTGCCAGCAGCTACAGGGATCGGGGCAATGAGCAGTTCTTC	CASSYRDRGNEQFF	TRBV13	TRBJ2-1	.	.
TGTGCCAGCAGCTTGGACGGGGTTTATGGCTACACCTTC	CASSLDGVYGYTF	TRBV11-2	TRBJ1-2	.	.
TGTGCCAGCAGCTTAGACGGTGGCTATGGCTACACCTTC	CASSLDGGYGYTF	TRBV11-2	TRBJ1-2	.	.
TGTGCTAGCAGCTTAGAAATGGGCAGGGAGCAGTACTTC	CASSLEMGREQYF	TRBV7-7	TRBJ2-7	.	.
TGTGCCAGCAGTTACAAGACAGGGCCTGCCTACGAGCAGTACTTC	CASSYKTGPAYEQYF	TRBV27	TRBJ2-7	.	TRBD1
TGTGCCAGCTTGCGCGTCTTCGACACAGCCAACTACGGAGGTTCACCCCTCCACTTT	CASLRVFDTANYGGSPLHF	TRBV27	TRBJ1-6	.	.
TGTGCCAGCAGTCCCGCAGGGGGTGGCTATGGCTACACCTTC	CASSPAGGGYGYTF	TRBV7-6	TRBJ1-2	.	TRBD1
TGTGCCAGCAGCAGTACGACGCGGGAAGCTTTCTTT	CASSSTTREAFF	TRBV7-9	TRBJ1-1	.	.
TGTGCCAGCTCACCGACGGGGGACAGGATCTATGGCTACACCTTC	CASSPTGDRIYGYTF	TRBV18	TRBJ1-2	.	TRBD1
TGTGCCAGCAGTGAAGTGGGTGGGACAGGGGGTTCACCCCTCCACTTT	CASSEVGGTGGSPLHF	TRBV6-1	TRBJ1-6	.	TRBD1
TGTGCCAGCAGCGATACTAGCAATGAGCAGTTCTTC	CASSDTSNEQFF	TRBV7-2	TRBJ2-1	medium-sized	.
TGTGCCAGCAGCAAAGCGCTTTGGTTGGCCAGGGACAATCAGCCCCAGCATTTT	CASSKALWLARDNQPQHF	TRBV21-1	TRBJ1-5	.	.
TGTGCCAGCAGCCCCCGGACAGGGGGCGGACACGAGCAGTACTTC	CASSPRTGGGHEQYF	TRBV7-2	TRBJ2-7	.	TRBD1